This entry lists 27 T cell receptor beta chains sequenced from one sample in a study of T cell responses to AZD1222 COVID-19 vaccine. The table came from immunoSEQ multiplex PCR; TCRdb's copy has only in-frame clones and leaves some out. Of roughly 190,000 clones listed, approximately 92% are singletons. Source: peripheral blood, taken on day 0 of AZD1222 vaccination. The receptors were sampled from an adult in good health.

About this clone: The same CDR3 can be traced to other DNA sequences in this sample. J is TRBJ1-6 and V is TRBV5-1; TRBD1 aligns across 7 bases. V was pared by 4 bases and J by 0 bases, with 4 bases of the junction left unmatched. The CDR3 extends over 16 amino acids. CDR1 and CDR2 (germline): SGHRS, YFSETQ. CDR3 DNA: TGCGCCAGCAGCCCAGGGGGGAGCTCCTATAATTCACCCCTCCACTTT. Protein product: CASSPGGSSYNSPLHF.

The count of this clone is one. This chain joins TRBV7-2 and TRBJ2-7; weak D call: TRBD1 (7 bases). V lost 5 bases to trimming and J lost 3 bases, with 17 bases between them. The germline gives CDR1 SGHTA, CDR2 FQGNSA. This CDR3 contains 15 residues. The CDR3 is CASSPVAGGGYEQYF. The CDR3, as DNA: TGTGCCAGCAGCCCAGTAGCAGGGGGAGGCTACGAGCAGTACTTC.

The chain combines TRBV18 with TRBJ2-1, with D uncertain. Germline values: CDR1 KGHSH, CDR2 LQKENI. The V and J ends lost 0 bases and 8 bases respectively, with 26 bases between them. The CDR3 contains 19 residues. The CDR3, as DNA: TGTGCCAGCTCACCACCTACTCATCTCAGACCTGTCTACATTGATGAGCAGTTCTTC. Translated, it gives CASSPPTHLRPVYIDEQFF. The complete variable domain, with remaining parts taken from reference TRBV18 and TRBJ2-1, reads NAGVMQNPRHLVRRRGQEARLRCSPMKGHSHVYWYRQLPEEGLKFMVYLQKENIIDESGMPKERFSAEFPKEGPSILRIQQVVRGDSAAYFCASSPPTHLRPVYIDEQFFGPGTRLTVL.

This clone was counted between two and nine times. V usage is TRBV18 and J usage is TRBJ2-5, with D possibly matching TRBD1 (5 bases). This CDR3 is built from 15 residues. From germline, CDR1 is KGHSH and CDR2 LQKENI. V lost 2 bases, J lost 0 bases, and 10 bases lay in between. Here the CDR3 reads CASSPTRTNQETQYF. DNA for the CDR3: TGTGCCAGCTCACCAACCAGGACAAACCAAGAGACCCAGTACTTC.

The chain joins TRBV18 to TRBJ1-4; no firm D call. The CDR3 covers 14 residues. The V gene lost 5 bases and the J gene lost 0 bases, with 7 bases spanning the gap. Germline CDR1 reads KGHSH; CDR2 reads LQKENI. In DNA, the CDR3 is TGTGCCAGCTCAAACCTTGCAACTAATGAAAAACTGTTTTTT. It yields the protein CASSNLATNEKLFF. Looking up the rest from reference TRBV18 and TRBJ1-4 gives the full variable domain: NAGVMQNPRHLVRRRGQEARLRCSPMKGHSHVYWYRQLPEEGLKFMVYLQKENIIDESGMPKERFSAEFPKEGPSILRIQQVVRGDSAAYFCASSNLATNEKLFFGSGTQLSVL.

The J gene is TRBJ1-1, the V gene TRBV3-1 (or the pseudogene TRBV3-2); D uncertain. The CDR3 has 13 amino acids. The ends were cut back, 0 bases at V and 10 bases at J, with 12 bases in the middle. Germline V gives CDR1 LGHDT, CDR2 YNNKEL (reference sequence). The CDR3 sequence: CASSQEKFTIAFF. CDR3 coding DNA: TGTGCCAGCAGCCAAGAAAAGTTCACGATAGCTTTCTTT.

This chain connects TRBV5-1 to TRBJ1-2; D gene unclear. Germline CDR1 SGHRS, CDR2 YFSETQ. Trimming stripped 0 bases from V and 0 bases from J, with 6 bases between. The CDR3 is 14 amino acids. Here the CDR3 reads CASSLDGANYGYTF. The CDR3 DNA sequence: TGCGCCAGCAGCTTGGACGGAGCTAACTATGGCTACACCTTC.

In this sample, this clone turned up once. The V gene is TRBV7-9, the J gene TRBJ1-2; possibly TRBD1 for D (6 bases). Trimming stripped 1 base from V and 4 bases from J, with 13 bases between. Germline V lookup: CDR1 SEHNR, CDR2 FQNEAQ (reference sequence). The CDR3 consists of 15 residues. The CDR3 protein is CASSLEEGGSYGYTF. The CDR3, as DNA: TGTGCCAGCAGCTTAGAGGAGGGGGGATCCTATGGCTACACCTTC.

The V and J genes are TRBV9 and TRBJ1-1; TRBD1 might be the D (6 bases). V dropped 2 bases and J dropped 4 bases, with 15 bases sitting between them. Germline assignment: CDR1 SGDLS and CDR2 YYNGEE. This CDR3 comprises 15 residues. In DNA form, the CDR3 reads TGTGCCAGCAGCGTTGGGGGGCTTACGGGCACTGAAGCTTTCTTT. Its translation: CASSVGGLTGTEAFF.

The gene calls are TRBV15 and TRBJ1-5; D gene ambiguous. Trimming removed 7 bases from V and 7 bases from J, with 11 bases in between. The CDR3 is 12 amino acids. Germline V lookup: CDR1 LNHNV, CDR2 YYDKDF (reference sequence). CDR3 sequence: CATIPGGQPQHF. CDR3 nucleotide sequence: TGTGCCACCATTCCTGGTGGGCAGCCCCAGCATTTT.

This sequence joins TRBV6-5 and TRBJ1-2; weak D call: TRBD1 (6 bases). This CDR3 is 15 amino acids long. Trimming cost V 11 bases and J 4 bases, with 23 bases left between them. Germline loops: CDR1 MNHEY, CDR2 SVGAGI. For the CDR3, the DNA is TGTGCCGGGAGGGGGGACCTTCCGTCCTTCTATGGCTACACCTTC. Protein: CAGRGDLPSFYGYTF.

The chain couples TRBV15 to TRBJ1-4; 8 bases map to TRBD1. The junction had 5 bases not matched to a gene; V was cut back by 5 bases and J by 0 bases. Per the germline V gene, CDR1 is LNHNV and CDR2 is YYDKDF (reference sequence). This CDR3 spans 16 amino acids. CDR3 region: CATSRGTGTTNEKLFF. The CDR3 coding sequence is TGTGCCACCAGCCGCGGGACAGGTACAACTAATGAAAAACTGTTTTTT.

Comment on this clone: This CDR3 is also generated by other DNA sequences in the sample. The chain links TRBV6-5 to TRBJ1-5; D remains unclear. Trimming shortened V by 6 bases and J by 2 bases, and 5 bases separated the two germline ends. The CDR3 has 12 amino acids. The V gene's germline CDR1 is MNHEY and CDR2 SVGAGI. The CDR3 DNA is TGTGCCAGCAGGCCTGGCAATCAGCCCCAGCATTTT. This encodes CASRPGNQPQHF.

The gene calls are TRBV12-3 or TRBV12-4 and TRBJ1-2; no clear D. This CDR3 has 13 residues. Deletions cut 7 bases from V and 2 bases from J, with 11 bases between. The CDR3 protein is CASTGGLNYGYTF. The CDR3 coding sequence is TGTGCCAGCACCGGCGGACTGAACTATGGCTACACCTTC.

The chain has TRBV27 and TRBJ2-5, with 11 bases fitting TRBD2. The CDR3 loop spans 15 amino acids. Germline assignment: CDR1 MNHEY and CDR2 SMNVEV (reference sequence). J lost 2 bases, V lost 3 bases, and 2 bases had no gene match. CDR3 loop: CASSFLAGGQETQYF. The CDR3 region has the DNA TGTGCCAGCAGTTTCTTAGCGGGGGGGCAAGAGACCCAGTACTTC.

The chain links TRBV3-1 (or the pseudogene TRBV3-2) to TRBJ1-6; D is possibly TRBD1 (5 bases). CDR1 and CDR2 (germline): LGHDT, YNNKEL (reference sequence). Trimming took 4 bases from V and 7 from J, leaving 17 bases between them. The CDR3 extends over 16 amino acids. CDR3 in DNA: TGTGCCAGCAGCCCGACCTACAGGATCACGAATTCACCCCTCCACTTT. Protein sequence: CASSPTYRITNSPLHF.

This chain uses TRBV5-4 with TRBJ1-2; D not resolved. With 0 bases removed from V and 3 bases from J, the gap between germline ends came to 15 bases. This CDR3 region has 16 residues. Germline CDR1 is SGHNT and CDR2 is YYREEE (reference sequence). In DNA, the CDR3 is TGTGCCAGCAGCTTGGCCGGAGGGCCGGAGGACTATGGCTACACCTTC. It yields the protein CASSLAGGPEDYGYTF.

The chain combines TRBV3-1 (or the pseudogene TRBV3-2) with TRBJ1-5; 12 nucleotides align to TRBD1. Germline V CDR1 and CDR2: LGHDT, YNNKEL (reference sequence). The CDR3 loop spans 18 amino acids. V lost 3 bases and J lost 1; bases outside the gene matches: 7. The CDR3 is CASSQTGQGAESNQPQHF. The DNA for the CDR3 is TGTGCCAGCAGCCAGACGGGACAGGGGGCGGAGAGCAATCAGCCCCAGCATTTT.

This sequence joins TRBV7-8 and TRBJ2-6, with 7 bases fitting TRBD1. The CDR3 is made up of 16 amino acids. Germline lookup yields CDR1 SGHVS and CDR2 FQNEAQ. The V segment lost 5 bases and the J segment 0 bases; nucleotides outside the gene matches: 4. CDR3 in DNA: TGTGCCAGCAGCCGACAGGGTGTCTCTGGGGCCAACGTCCTGACTTTC. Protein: CASSRQGVSGANVLTF. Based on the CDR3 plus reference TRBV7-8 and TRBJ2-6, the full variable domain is GAGVSQSPRYKVAKRGQDVALRCDPISGHVSLFWYQQALGQGPEFLTYFQNEAQLDKSGLPSDRFFAERPEGSVSTLKIQRTQQEDSAVYLCASSRQGVSGANVLTFGAGSRLTVL.

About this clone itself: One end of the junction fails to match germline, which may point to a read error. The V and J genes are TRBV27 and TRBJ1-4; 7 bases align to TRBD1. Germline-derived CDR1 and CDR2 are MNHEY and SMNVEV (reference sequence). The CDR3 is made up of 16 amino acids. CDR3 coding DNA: TGTGCCGGCAGTTTCATGGCGGGACAGCCTAATGAAAAACTGTTTTTT. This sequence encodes CAGSFMAGQPNEKLFF. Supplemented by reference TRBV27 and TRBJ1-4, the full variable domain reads EAQVTQNPRYLITVTGKKLTVTCSQNMNHEYMSWYRQDPGLGLRQIYYSMNVEVTDKGDVPEGYKVSRKEKRNFPLILESPSPNQTSLYFCAGSFMAGQPNEKLFFGSGTQLSVL.

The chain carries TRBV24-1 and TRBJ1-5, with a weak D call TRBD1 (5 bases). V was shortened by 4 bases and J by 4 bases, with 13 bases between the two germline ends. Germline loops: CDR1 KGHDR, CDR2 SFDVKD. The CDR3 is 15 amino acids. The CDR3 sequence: CATSDPGHLNQPQHF. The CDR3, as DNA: TGTGCCACCAGTGACCCTGGACACCTAAATCAGCCCCAGCATTTT.

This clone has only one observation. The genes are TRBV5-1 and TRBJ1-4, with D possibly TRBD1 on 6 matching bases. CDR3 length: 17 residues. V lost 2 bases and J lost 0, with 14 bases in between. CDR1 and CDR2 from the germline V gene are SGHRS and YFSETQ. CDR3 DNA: TGCGCCAGCAGCTTTCAGGGGACGGGTGCAACTAATGAAAAACTGTTTTTT. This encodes CASSFQGTGATNEKLFF.

The CDR3 loop is CASADREVPQYF. DNA for the CDR3: TGTGCCAGCGCCGACAGGGAGGTTCCGCAGTATTTT. J is TRBJ2-3 and V is TRBV7-3; D might be TRBD1 (7 bases). Trimming took off 8 bases at V and 10 bases at J, with 16 bases between the two ends. The germline gives CDR1 SGHTA, CDR2 FQGTGA. The CDR3 consists of 12 residues.

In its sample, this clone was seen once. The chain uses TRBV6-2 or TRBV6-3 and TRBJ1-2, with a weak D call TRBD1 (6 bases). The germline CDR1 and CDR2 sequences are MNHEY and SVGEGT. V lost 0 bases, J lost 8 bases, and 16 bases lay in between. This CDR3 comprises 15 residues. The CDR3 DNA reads TGTGCCAGCAGTTACTCCGGTACGGCCAGGGGAGGCTACACCTTC. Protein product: CASSYSGTARGGYTF.

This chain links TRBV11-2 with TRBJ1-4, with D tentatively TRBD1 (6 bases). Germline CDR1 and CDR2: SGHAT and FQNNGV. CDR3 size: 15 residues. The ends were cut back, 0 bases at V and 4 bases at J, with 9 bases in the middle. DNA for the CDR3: TGTGCCAGCAGCTTAGACGGGGGCCTTAATGAAAAACTGTTTTTT. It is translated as CASSLDGGLNEKLFF.

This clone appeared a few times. CDR3 amino acids: CASSPHGGWSNTEAFF. Written as DNA, the CDR3 is TGCGCCAGCAGTCCACATGGGGGATGGTCCAACACTGAAGCTTTCTTT. The chain uses TRBV23-1 and TRBJ1-1, with a weak D call TRBD1 (5 bases). TRBV23-1 is marked as an open reading frame, function uncertain. The CDR3 runs 16 residues. V was clipped by 4 bases and J by 2 bases, with 17 bases between them.

In DNA, the CDR3 is TGCGCCAGCAACCCCACCATGACAGGACCACAAGAGACCCAGTACTTC. This codes for CASNPTMTGPQETQYF. The chain employs TRBV4-1 and TRBJ2-5, with a possible D match to TRBD1 (6 bases). Trimming removed 7 bases from V and 2 bases from J, with 20 bases in between. The germline gives CDR1 MGHRA, CDR2 YSYEKL. The CDR3 totals 16 residues.